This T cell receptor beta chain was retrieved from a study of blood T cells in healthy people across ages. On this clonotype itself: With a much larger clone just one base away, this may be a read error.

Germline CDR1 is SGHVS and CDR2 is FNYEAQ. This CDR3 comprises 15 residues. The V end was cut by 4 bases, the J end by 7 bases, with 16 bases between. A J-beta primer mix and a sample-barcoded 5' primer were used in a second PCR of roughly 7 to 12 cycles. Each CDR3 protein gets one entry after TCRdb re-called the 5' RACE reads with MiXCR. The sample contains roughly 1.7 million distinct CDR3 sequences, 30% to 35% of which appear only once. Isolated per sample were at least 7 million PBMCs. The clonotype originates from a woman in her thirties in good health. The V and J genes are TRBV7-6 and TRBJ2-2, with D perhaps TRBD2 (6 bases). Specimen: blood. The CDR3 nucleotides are TGTGCCAGCAGCTCATCTCGCGGGGCGGGCGGGGAGCTGTTTTTT. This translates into CASSSSRGAGGELFF. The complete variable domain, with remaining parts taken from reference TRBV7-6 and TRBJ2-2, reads GAGVSQSPRYKVTKRGQDVALRCDPISGHVSLYWYRQALGQGPEFLTYFNYEAQQDKSGLPNDRFSAERPEGSISTLTIQRTEQRDSAMYRCASSSSRGAGGELFFGEGSRLTVL.